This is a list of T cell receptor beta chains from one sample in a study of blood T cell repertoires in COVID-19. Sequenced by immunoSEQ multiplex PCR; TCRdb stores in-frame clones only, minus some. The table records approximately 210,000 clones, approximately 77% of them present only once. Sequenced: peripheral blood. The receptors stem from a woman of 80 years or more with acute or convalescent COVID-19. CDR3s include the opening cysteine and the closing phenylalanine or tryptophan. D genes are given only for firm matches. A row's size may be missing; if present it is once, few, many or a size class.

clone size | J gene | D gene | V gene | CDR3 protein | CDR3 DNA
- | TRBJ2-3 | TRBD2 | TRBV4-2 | CASSLASGGATDTQYF | TGTGCCAGCAGCCTCGCTAGCGGGGGGGCCACAGATACGCAGTATTTT
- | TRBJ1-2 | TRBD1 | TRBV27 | CAMLPGTGNGYTF | TGTGCCATGTTACCCGGGACAGGGAATGGCTACACCTTC
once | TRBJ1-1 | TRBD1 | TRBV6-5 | CASSSLSGTGITEAFF | TGTGCCAGCAGTTCCCTCTCCGGGACAGGGATAACTGAAGCTTTCTTT
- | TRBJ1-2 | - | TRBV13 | CASSRNRDSTDYGYTF | TGTGCCAGCAGCCGGAACCGGGACTCTACGGACTATGGCTACACCTTC
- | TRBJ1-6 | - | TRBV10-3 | CAISERGGSNSPLHF | TGTGCCATCAGTGAACGGGGGGGTAGTAATTCACCCCTCCACTTT
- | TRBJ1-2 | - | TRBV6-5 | CASRTGHLGGYTF | TGTGCCAGCAGGACTGGACATCTGGGTGGCTACACCTTC
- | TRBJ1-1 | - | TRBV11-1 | CASSSSGTIYNTEAFF | TGTGCCAGCAGCTCCTCCGGGACAATATATAACACTGAAGCTTTCTTT
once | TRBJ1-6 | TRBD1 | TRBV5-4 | CASSLETGASPLHF | TGTGCCAGCAGCTTGGAGACAGGGGCTTCACCCCTCCACTTT
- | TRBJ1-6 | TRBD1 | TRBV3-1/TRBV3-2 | CASSQMGQGGSPLHF | TGTGCCAGCAGCCAGATGGGACAGGGAGGTTCACCCCTCCACTTT
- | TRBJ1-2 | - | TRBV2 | CASRPEDSGYTF | TGTGCCAGCAGGCCAGAAGACTCTGGCTACACCTTC
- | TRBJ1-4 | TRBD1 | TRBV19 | CASRRTGGREKLFF | TGTGCCAGTAGAAGGACAGGGGGACGGGAAAAACTGTTTTTT
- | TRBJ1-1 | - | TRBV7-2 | CASSSYTEAFF | TGTGCCAGCAGCTCTTACACTGAAGCTTTCTTT
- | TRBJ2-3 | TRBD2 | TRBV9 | CASSAFSSSGGTDTQYF | TGTGCCAGCAGCGCGTTCTCGAGTAGCGGGGGCACAGATACGCAGTATTTT
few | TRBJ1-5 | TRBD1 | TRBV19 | CASSIGGTGNQPQHF | TGTGCCAGTAGTATTGGAGGGACAGGGAATCAGCCCCAGCATTTT
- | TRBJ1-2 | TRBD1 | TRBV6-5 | CASSLGTAEAYGYTF | TGTGCCAGCAGCCTCGGGACAGCCGAGGCCTATGGCTACACCTTC
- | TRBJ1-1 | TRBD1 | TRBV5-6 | CASSLGVKGARNEAFF | TGTGCCAGCAGCTTGGGGGTAAAGGGGGCGCGTAATGAAGCTTTCTTT
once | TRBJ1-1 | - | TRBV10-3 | CAISDGGGEAFF | TGTGCCATCAGTGATGGGGGGGGTGAAGCTTTCTTT
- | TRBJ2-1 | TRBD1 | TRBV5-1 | CASSFTTGQVNNEQFF | TGCGCCAGCAGCTTTACAACCGGACAGGTGAACAATGAGCAGTTCTTC
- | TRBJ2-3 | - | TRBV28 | CASSIQGTLTSTDTQYF | TGTGCCAGCAGTATACAAGGGACACTTACTAGCACAGATACGCAGTATTTT
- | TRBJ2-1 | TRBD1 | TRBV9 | CASSPRTGPYNEQFF | TGTGCCAGCAGCCCCCGGACAGGGCCCTACAATGAGCAGTTCTTC
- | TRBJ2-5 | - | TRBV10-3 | CAISDRQETQYF | TGTGCCATCAGTGACAGACAAGAGACCCAGTACTTC
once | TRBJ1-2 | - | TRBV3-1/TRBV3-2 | CASSQDRAPGFPEGYTF | TGTGCCAGCAGCCAAGATCGAGCGCCCGGGTTCCCGGAAGGCTACACCTTC
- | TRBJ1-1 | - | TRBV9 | CASSPSPGAGRGNTEAFF | TGTGCCAGCAGCCCGAGTCCCGGAGCAGGGAGGGGGAACACTGAAGCTTTCTTT
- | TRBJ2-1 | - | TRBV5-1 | CASSWQDRNNEQFF | TGCGCCAGCAGCTGGCAGGACAGAAACAATGAGCAGTTCTTC
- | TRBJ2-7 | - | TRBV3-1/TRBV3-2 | CASSHQADSYEQYF | TGTGCCAGCAGCCACCAAGCCGACTCCTACGAGCAGTACTTC
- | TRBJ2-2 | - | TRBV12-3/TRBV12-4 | CASSLRTGELFF | TGTGCCAGCAGCCTGAGGACCGGGGAGCTGTTTTTT
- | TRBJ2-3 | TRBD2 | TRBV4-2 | CASSQHDYRGGVTDTQYF | TGTGCCAGCAGCCAACACGATTATCGGGGGGGAGTCACAGATACGCAGTATTTT
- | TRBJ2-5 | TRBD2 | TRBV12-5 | CASGPGLAGTETRYF | TGTGCTAGTGGTCCCGGACTAGCGGGGACGGAGACCCGGTACTTC
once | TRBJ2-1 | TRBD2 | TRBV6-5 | CASSRGGRAYNEQFF | TGTGCCAGCAGCCGGGGAGGGCGAGCCTACAATGAGCAGTTCTTC
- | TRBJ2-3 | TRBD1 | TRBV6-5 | CASRGPGQGDNTQYF | TGTGCCAGCAGGGGGCCGGGACAGGGGGACAATACGCAGTATTTT
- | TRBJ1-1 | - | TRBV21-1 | CASSVDRAATEAFF | TGTGCCAGCAGCGTCGACAGGGCTGCCACTGAAGCTTTCTTT
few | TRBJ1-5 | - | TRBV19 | CASSIGGAGLGGNQPQHF | TGTGCCAGTAGTATAGGCGGGGCAGGGCTGGGTGGCAATCAGCCCCAGCATTTT
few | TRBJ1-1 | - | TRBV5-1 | CASNSGQTVTEAFF | TGCGCCAGTAACTCCGGACAGACAGTCACTGAAGCTTTCTTT
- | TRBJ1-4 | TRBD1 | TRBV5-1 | CASSAGTGYEEEKLFF | TGCGCCAGCAGCGCCGGGACAGGGTACGAAGAGGAAAAACTGTTTTTT
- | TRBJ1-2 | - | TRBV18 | CASSPRAGDANYGYTF | TGTGCCAGCTCACCAAGGGCGGGGGATGCTAACTATGGCTACACCTTC
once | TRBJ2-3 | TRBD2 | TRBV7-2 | CASSSGLAGGPADTQYF | TGTGCCAGCAGCTCGGGACTAGCGGGGGGGCCAGCAGATACGCAGTATTTT
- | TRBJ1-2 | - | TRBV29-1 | CSVQSNYGYTF | TGCAGCGTTCAGTCTAACTATGGCTACACCTTC
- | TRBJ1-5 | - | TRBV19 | CASSIIPGTHSNQPQHF | TGTGCCAGTAGTATTATCCCAGGGACTCATAGCAATCAGCCCCAGCATTTT
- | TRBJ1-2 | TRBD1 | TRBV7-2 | CASSPGTGGNSIYGYTF | TGTGCCAGCAGCCCCGGGACAGGGGGCAATTCGATCTATGGCTACACCTTC
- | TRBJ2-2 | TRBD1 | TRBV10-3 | CAIRRTGGNTGELFF | TGTGCCATCAGGAGGACAGGGGGGAACACCGGGGAGCTGTTTTTT
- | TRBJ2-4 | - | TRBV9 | CASSVDGTGGGIQYF | TGTGCCAGCAGCGTAGATGGGACAGGCGGGGGCATTCAGTACTTC
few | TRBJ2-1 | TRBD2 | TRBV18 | CASSPRLAGGYEQFF | TGTGCCAGCTCACCACGGCTAGCGGGGGGTTATGAGCAGTTCTTC
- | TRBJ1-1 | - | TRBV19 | CASSGRTEAFF | TGTGCCAGTTCGGGGAGGACTGAAGCTTTCTTT
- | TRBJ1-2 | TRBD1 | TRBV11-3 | CASSSSGTDHFYGYTF | TGTGCCAGCAGCTCTTCCGGGACAGATCACTTCTATGGCTACACCTTC
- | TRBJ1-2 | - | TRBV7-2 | CASSLSPGANGYTF | TGTGCCAGCAGCTTATCCCCAGGGGCAAATGGCTACACCTTC
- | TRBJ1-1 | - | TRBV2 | CASSVGVLRTEAFF | TGTGCCAGCAGTGTAGGAGTTCTGAGGACTGAAGCTTTCTTT
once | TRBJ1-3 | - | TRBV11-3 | CASSWRQSTIYF | TGTGCCAGCAGCTGGAGACAGTCAACCATATATTTT
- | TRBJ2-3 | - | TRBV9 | CASSVGVADTQYF | TGTGCCAGCAGCGTCGGGGTCGCAGATACGCAGTATTTT
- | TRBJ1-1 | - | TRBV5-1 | CASSLATALNTEAFF | TGCGCCAGCAGCTTGGCAACAGCATTGAACACTGAAGCTTTCTTT
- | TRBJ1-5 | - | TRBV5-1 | CASSSGGVFEPQHF | TGCGCCAGCAGCTCCGGCGGGGTTTTTGAGCCCCAGCATTTT
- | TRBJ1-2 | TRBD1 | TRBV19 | CASNQGGTGHFGYTF | TGTGCCAGCAACCAGGGGGGGACAGGGCATTTCGGCTACACCTTC
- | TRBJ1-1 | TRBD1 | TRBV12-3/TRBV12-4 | CASRTGNTEAFF | TGTGCCAGCCGGACAGGGAACACTGAAGCTTTCTTT
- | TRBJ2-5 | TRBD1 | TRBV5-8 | CASSPDRGRETQYF | TGTGCCAGCAGCCCCGACAGGGGTAGAGAGACCCAGTACTTC
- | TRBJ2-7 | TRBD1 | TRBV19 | CASSETGATYEQYF | TGTGCCAGTAGCGAAACAGGGGCGACCTACGAGCAGTACTTC
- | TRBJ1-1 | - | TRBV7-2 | CASSLYQGGTEAFF | TGTGCCAGCAGCTTATATCAGGGAGGAACTGAAGCTTTCTTT